This TCR beta chain was sequenced during a study of blood T cell repertoires in COVID-19. As for the study in general: Researchers got acute and convalescent COVID-19 samples from the United States, Italy and Spain. PBMCs, B-cell-depleted T cells, or T cells provided the cDNA or gDNA that made up the material.

As handled by the study authors: Amplifying reference gene primers gave estimates of nucleated cell counts. Libraries were prepared by immunoSEQ multiplex PCR; TCRdb keeps only in-frame clonotypes and omits some of them. V and J calls and clone size are copied from that table; D and trimming were computed from the DNA. The sample records approximately 90,000 clones, 65% to 80% being singletons. Germline CDR1 reads KGHSY; CDR2 reads FQNENV. This CDR3 is built from 13 residues. The V end lost 4 bases, the J end lost 9 bases, and 15 bases lay between the germline ends. The rearrangement links TRBV16 to TRBJ1-1; perhaps TRBD1 as D (5 bases). The receptor was derived from a human donor in a cohort sampled during active COVID-19. The specimen was peripheral blood. Written as DNA, the CDR3 is TGTGCCAGCAGCCTGCAGGGTCCGAGGAAAGCTTTCTTT. The encoded protein is CASSLQGPRKAFF.